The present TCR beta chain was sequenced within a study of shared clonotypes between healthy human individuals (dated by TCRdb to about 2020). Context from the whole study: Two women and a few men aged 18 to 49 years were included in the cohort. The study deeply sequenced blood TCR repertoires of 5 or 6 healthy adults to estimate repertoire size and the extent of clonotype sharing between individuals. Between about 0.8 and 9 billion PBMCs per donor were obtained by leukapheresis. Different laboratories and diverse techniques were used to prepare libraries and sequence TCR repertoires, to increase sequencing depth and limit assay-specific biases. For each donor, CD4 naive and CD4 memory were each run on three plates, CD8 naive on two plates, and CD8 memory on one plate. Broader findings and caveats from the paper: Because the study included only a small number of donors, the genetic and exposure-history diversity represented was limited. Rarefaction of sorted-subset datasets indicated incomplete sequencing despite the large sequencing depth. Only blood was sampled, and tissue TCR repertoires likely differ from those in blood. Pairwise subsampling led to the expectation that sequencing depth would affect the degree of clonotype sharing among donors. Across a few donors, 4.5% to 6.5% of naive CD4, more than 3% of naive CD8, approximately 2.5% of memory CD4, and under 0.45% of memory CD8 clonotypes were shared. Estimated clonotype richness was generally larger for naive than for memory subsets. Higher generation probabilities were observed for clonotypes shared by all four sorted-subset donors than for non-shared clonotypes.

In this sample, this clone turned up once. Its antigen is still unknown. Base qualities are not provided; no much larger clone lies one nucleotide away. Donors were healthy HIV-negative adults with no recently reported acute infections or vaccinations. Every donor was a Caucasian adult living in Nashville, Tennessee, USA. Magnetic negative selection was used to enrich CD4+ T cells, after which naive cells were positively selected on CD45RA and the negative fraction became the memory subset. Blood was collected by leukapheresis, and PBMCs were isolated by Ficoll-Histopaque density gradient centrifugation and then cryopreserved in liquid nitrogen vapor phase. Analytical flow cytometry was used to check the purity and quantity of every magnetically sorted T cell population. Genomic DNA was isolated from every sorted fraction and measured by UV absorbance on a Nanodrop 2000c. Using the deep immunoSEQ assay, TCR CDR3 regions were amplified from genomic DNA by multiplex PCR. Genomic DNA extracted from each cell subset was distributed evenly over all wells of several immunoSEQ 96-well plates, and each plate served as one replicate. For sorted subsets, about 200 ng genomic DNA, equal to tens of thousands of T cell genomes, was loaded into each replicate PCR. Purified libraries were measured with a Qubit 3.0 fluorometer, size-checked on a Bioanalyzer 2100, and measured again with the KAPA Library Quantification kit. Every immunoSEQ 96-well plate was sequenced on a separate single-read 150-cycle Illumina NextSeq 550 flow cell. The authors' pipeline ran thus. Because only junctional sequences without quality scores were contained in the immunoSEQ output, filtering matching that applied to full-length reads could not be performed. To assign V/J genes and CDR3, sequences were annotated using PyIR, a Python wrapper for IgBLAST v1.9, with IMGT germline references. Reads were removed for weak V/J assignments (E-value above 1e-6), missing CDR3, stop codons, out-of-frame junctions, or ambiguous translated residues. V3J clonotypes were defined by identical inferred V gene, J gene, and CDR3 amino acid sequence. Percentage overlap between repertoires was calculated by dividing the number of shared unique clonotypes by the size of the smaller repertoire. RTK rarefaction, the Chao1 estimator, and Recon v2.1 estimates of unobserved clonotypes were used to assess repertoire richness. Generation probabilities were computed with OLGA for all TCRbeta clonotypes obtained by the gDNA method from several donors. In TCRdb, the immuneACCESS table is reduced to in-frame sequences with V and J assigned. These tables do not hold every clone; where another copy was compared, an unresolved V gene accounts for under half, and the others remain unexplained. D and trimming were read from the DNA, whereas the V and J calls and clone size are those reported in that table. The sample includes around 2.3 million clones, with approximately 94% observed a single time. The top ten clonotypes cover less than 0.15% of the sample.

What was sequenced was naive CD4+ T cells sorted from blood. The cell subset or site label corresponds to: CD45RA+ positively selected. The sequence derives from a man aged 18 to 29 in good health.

The DNA sequence is as follows: TGTGCCAGCAGCTTGGGGACCGGGAGGCCCATGGATGAGCAGTTCTTC. The resulting protein is CASSLGTGRPMDEQFF. The sequence is built from TRBV5-6 and TRBJ2-1; 7 central nucleotides agree with TRBD2. Taken from the germline V gene, the CDR1 and CDR2 loops are SGHDT and YYEEEE. The germline V and J ends show losses of 0 bases and 8 bases respectively, and no gene match explains 11 bases of the junction. From its cysteine to its phenylalanine, the CDR3 spans 16 amino acids. CDR3 DNA only is kept here, 48 bases in frame from base 1.